This T cell receptor beta chain came from a study of naive and memory T cell subsets. Both TRBC1 and TRBC2 were covered by a beta constant-region primer of two equimolar oligonucleotides. Nested alpha and beta constant-region primers with the SP2 primer drove four PCR rounds on ligated cDNA. TCRdb ran MiXCR on the UMI-ligation and nested PCR reads and lists one entry per CDR3 protein. This sample yields just over 80,000 distinct CDR3 sequences, of which around 9% are seen a single time; 1.2% belongs to the top ten. Many counts were recorded for this clonotype. The antigen is not known. V dropped 0 bases and J dropped 4 bases, with 16 bases sitting between them. Germline assignment: CDR1 DFQATT and CDR2 SNEGSKA (reference sequence). The CDR3 is 16 amino acids. General observations from the study: Diversity fell and Gini index rose from naive through CM, EM, EMRA.

The clonotype was recovered from a human donor in good health. This chain connects TRBV20-1 to TRBJ2-1, with D possibly TRBD2 on 6 matching bases. The specimen sequenced was naive CD8+ T cells from blood. This CDR3 is CSARDALGGAYNEQFF. The CDR3 coding sequence is TGCAGTGCTAGAGATGCCCTTGGCGGGGCTTACAATGAGCAGTTCTTC.